Shown below are 20 T cell receptor beta chains from a single sample sequenced in a study of post-analysis software for immune sequencing data. Study-wide results and limits: Higher frequency in patients than in controls was seen for roughly five TRBV segments, with TRBV5-6, TRBV5-1 and TRBV20-1 among them.

The antigens for these receptors are not known. Libraries were made from TCR beta cDNA, and they carried unique molecular identifiers. TCRdb processed the PCR reads anew with MiXCR; each CDR3 protein has one entry. Of about 770,000 distinct CDR3 sequences listed, around 42% are singletons. The sample was blood. The receptors derive from a girl aged 10 to 17 with multiple sclerosis.

This clonotype was counted between two and nine times. The rearrangement joins TRBV20-1 to TRBJ2-7; tentatively, D is TRBD2 (7 bases). The CDR3 is 13 residues long. Germline V gene sequence: CDR1 DFQATT, CDR2 SNEGSKA (reference sequence). Trimming left V 5 bases short and J 4 bases short, with 15 bases between. Written as DNA, the CDR3 is TGCAGTGCTCCCCGGAGGGGGGGGTACGAGCAGTACTTC. Translated: CSAPRRGGYEQYF.

V gene TRBV20-1 combines with J gene TRBJ2-6; D call uncertain. Trimming took off 2 bases at V and 0 bases at J, with 5 bases between the two ends. The CDR3 has 14 residues. Germline lookup yields CDR1 DFQATT and CDR2 SNEGSKA (reference sequence). Here the CDR3 reads CSARQTSGANVLTF. DNA of the CDR3: TGCAGTGCTAGACAAACCTCTGGGGCCAACGTCCTGACTTTC.

The chain has TRBV6-6 and TRBJ1-2, with 8 nucleotides matching TRBD1. The CDR3 length is 12 residues. The V segment lost 8 bases and the J segment 4 bases; nucleotides outside the gene matches: 3. Per the germline V gene, CDR1 is MNHNY and CDR2 is SVGAGI (reference sequence). CDR3 DNA sequence: TGTGCCAGCGGACAGGGTATCTATGGCTACACCTTC. It specifies CASGQGIYGYTF.

In this sample, this clonotype turned up a few times. The rearrangement links TRBV20-1 to TRBJ2-3; no reliable D call. Germline CDR1 reads DFQATT; CDR2 reads SNEGSKA (reference sequence). The length of the CDR3 is 12 residues. V lost 5 bases to trimming and J lost 6 bases, with 12 bases between them. For the CDR3, the DNA is TGCAGTGCTTCTCCCCGAGTCGATACGCAGTATTTT. It is translated as CSASPRVDTQYF.

The chain employs TRBV7-9 and TRBJ2-3; 7 positions agree with TRBD2. The CDR3 totals 16 residues. The germline V gene encodes CDR1 SEHNR and CDR2 FQNEAQ (reference sequence). Unmatched junction bases numbered 8, after V lost 4 bases and J lost 1 base. The CDR3 DNA is TGTGCCAGCAGCTCCCTTGCGGGGGAACGCACAGATACGCAGTATTTT. It is translated as CASSSLAGERTDTQYF.

The chain has TRBV5-1 and TRBJ2-3; D is undetermined. The V gene lost 9 bases and the J gene lost 1 base, with 12 bases spanning the gap. CDR1 is SGHRS and CDR2 is YFSETQ in the germline V gene. This CDR3 has 13 residues. CDR3 loop: CATRVDRTDTQYF. The CDR3 DNA follows: TGCGCCACAAGGGTAGACCGCACAGATACGCAGTATTTT.

This clonotype came up a few times. The chain uses TRBV7-2 and TRBJ2-1; 11 nucleotides match TRBD2. Germline V gives CDR1 SGHTA, CDR2 FQGNSA. J was trimmed by 10 bases and V by 4 bases; bases with no gene match: 9. The CDR3 consists of 15 residues. CDR3 region: CASSSLAGGAMEQFF. CDR3 in DNA: TGTGCCAGCAGCTCCCTAGCGGGAGGCGCAATGGAGCAGTTCTTC.

The chain joins TRBV5-1 to TRBJ2-4; tentative D call: TRBD2 (6 bases). The CDR3 consists of 17 residues. Germline CDR1 reads SGHRS; CDR2 reads YFSETQ. The V end lost 0 bases, the J end lost 13 bases, and 26 bases lay between the germline ends. The CDR3, as DNA: TGCGCCAGCAGCTTGGTCGGGAGTCTGATACTCCCCCGTGAGCAGTACTTC. Translated: CASSLVGSLILPREQYF.

This clonotype occurred a few times. The chain uses TRBV12-3 or TRBV12-4 and TRBJ2-1; D remains ambiguous. The CDR3 contains 12 residues. Trimming cost V 1 base and J 10 bases, with 8 bases left between them. CDR3 sequence reads: CASSLEGYEQFF. As DNA, the CDR3 is TGTGCCAGCAGTTTAGAGGGCTACGAGCAGTTCTTC.

The chain carries TRBV9 and TRBJ2-2; no clear D gene. Germline CDR1 reads SGDLS; CDR2 reads YYNGEE. The CDR3 spans 15 residues. V was trimmed by 0 bases and J by 2 bases, leaving 8 bases between them. This chain's CDR3 is CASSVESLNTGELFF. In DNA, the CDR3 is TGTGCCAGCAGCGTAGAATCGCTTAACACCGGGGAGCTGTTTTTT.

This clonotype was seen only a few times. The chain employs TRBV6-5 and TRBJ2-7; D may be TRBD2 (5 bases). Looked up from germline, CDR1 is MNHEY and CDR2 is SVGAGI. CDR3 length equals 15 residues. V lost 0 bases, J lost 2 bases, and 11 bases lay in between. The CDR3 bases are TGTGCCAGCAGTTACTCCCCTGCCGGGGCCTACGAGCAGTACTTC. This encodes CASSYSPAGAYEQYF.

The chain uses TRBV7-8 and TRBJ2-1; D uncertain. Trimming shortened V by 5 bases and J by 7 bases, and 12 bases separated the two germline ends. CDR1 SGHVS and CDR2 FQNEAQ come from the germline V gene. The CDR3 runs 13 residues. The CDR3 DNA sequence: TGTGCCAGCAGCACCGCCCGTGTAAATGAGCAGTTCTTC. Translation: CASSTARVNEQFF.

The chain employs TRBV7-3 and TRBJ1-1; D is undetermined. The CDR3 has 14 amino acids. CDR1 is SGHTA, CDR2 FQGTGA, per germline. The V and J ends lost 5 bases and 0 bases respectively, with 10 bases between them. Here the CDR3 reads CASSPGAMNTEAFF. CDR3 DNA sequence: TGTGCCAGCAGCCCTGGCGCCATGAACACTGAAGCTTTCTTT.

The V call is TRBV9, the J call TRBJ2-2; TRBD1 matches at 8 bases. CDR3 length equals 15 residues. V lost 3 bases and J lost 4; bases outside the gene matches: 5. The germline gives CDR1 SGDLS, CDR2 YYNGEE. This CDR3 reads CASSGGQGSTGELFF. The DNA of the CDR3 is TGTGCCAGCAGCGGCGGACAGGGTTCCACCGGGGAGCTGTTTTTT.

The J gene is TRBJ2-4, the V gene TRBV7-2; possibly TRBD2 for D (6 bases). The end of the DNA aligns better with TRBJ2-7, so the J call may be wrong. Germline assignment: CDR1 SGHTA and CDR2 FQGNSA. CDR3 length equals 15 residues. Here the CDR3 reads CASSLRSRRAHEQYF. The CDR3 DNA reads TGTGCCAGCAGCTTGCGTAGCAGGAGGGCCCACGAGCAGTACTTC.

This clonotype was counted between two and nine times. This chain joins TRBV24-1 and TRBJ2-5; D gene uncertain. Germline V gene sequence: CDR1 KGHDR, CDR2 SFDVKD. V was cut by 3 bases and J by 1 base, with 5 bases left in between. The CDR3 is 13 residues long. The CDR3 coding sequence is TGTGCCACCAGTGATCGTGCCCAAGAGACCCAGTACTTC. Protein sequence: CATSDRAQETQYF.

This clonotype was counted between two and nine times. This chain links TRBV20-1 with TRBJ2-1; the match to TRBD2 covers 12 bases. CDR3 length: 16 amino acids. The germline gives CDR1 DFQATT, CDR2 SNEGSKA (reference sequence). J lost 5 bases, V lost 3 bases, and 8 bases had no gene match. CDR3 loop: CSARGPSGRADNEQFF. The CDR3 DNA sequence: TGCAGTGCTAGGGGACCTAGCGGGAGGGCCGACAATGAGCAGTTCTTC.

J is TRBJ2-1 and V is TRBV5-1; D unresolved. CDR1 and CDR2 from the germline V gene are SGHRS and YFSETQ. V lost 4 bases, J lost 8 bases, and 19 bases lay in between. CDR3 length: 15 residues. Here the CDR3 DNA reads TGCGCCAGCAGCCCCGGACGGCAGCCTGGGGATGAGCAGTTCTTC. Protein product: CASSPGRQPGDEQFF.

This sequence joins TRBV24-1 and TRBJ2-7, with 9 bases matching TRBD2. The CDR3 is 14 amino acids. J lost 0 bases, V lost 5 bases, and 1 base had no gene match. Germline V CDR1 and CDR2: KGHDR, SFDVKD. As DNA, the CDR3 is TGTGCCACCAGTGCTAGCGGGACCTCCTACGAGCAGTACTTC. Translation gives CATSASGTSYEQYF.

J is TRBJ2-1 and V is TRBV5-1; 8 bases map to TRBD2. V trimming: 4 bases; J trimming: 3 bases; junction bases outside the gene matches: 6. CDR1 is SGHRS and CDR2 is YFSETQ in the germline V gene. The CDR3 is 15 residues long. CDR3 sequence: CASSGAGTSYNEQFF. Written as DNA, the CDR3 is TGCGCCAGCAGCGGGGCAGGGACTAGCTACAATGAGCAGTTCTTC. Together with reference TRBV5-1 and TRBJ2-1, the CDR3 gives the full variable domain: KAGVTQTPRYLIKTRGQQVTLSCSPISGHRSVSWYQQTPGQGLQFLFEYFSETQRNKGNFPGRFSGRQFSNSRSEMNVSTLELGDSALYLCASSGAGTSYNEQFFGPGTRLTVL.